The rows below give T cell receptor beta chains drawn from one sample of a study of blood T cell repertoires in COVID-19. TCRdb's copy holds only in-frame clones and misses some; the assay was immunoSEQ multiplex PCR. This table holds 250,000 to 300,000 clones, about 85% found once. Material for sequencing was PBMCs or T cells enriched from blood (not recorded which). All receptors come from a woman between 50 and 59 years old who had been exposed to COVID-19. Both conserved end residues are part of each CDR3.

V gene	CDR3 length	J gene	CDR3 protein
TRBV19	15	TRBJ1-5	CASSILLGGSQPQHF
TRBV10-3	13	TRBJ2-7	CAISGGLLSQQYF
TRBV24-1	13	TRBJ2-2	CATRGGVTGELFF
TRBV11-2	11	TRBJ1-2	CASSQGAEPAF
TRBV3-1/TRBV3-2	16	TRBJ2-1	CASSHRTSGGENEQFF
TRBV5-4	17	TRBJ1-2	CASSPPYSQWINYGYTF
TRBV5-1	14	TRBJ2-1	CASSSGTAHNEQFF
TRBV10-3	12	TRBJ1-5	CAISESPEPQHF
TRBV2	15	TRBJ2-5	CASSAAGAYQETQYF
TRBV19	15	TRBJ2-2	CASGSGGPRTGELFF
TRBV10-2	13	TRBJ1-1	CASSVFLNTEAFF
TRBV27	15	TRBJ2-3	CASSFQLAGTDTQYF